These 2 T cell receptor beta chains came from one sample sequenced in a study of T cell repertoires in cytomegalovirus infection (dated by TCRdb to between 2018 and 2021). For sequencing, an Illumina HiSeq 1500 was employed. Through fastp at Q25 and MiXCR, TCRdb rebuilt clones from the public reads, retaining in-frame beta chains. Every entry covers one CDR3 protein and lists the most common genes and DNA from its rows. The table for this sample lists around 94,000 distinct CDR3 sequences; about 17% of them were counted only once. The ten biggest clones cover 8% to 9.5% of the sample. Sequenced: PBMCs. These receptors originate from a human donor in good health (CMV status not recorded). Some clones in this sample may be carry-over from other donors' samples.

This clonotype was counted ten times or more. The genes are TRBV7-8 and TRBJ1-4, with TRBD1 identical over 8 bases. In germline, CDR1 is SGHVS, CDR2 FQNEAQ. V was pared by 5 bases and J by 3 bases, with 5 bases of the junction left unmatched. The CDR3 extends over 15 amino acids. The CDR3 DNA follows: TGTGCCAGCAGCATTACAGGGGGTTCTAATGAAAAACTGTTTTTT. Amino acids: CASSITGGSNEKLFF.

V gene TRBV20-1 combines with J gene TRBJ2-7; tentative D call: TRBD2 (7 bases). Germline-derived CDR1 and CDR2 are DFQATT and SNEGSKA (reference sequence). V was shortened by 3 bases and J by 2 bases, with 14 bases between the two germline ends. The CDR3 is 14 residues long. CDR3 in amino acids: CSASKGGFTYEQYF. The DNA for the CDR3 is TGCAGTGCTAGTAAGGGGGGGTTTACCTACGAGCAGTACTTC.